This TCR beta chain stems from a study of blood T cell repertoires in COVID-19. In the study overall: T cells, B-cell-depleted T cells, or PBMCs provided the cDNA or gDNA that served as material.

In the source study's methods: Amplification of reference gene primers provided the estimated nucleated cell counts. Data came from immunoSEQ multiplex PCR; TCRdb stores just in-frame clones and leaves some out. The V and J calls and the clone size are those of that table, but D and trimming were determined from the DNA. This sample has around 220,000 clones, with around 90% found just once. With 1 base removed from V and 4 bases from J, the gap between germline ends came to 14 bases. The CDR3 runs 15 residues. Germline CDR1 SEHNR, CDR2 FQNEAQ (reference sequence). Participant reports of clinical history set cohort assignment.

The V gene is TRBV7-9, the J gene TRBJ2-7; D not resolved. Sequenced: PBMCs or T cells enriched from blood (not recorded which). This sequence originates from a woman younger than 35 who had recovered from COVID-19. The CDR3 protein is CASSLGQVPPYEQYF. CDR3 nucleotides: TGTGCCAGCAGCTTAGGCCAGGTACCCCCATACGAGCAGTACTTC.